This T cell receptor beta chain was sequenced for a study of resident and recirculating memory T cells in vitiligo. Study-wide results and limits: Clonality differed among vitiligo lesions, with no unique dominant clone. Different lesions suggested infiltration by different T cell clones.

This clone was detected only once. No antigen is known for it. Only in-frame clones appear in the TCRdb table, and some are missing; sequencing was by immunoSEQ multiplex PCR. There are 75,000 to 85,000 clones in the sample; 92% occur only once, and about 5% lies in the top ten. Stable vitiligo meant no lesion change over the previous 6 months. The receptor was derived from a male donor with vitiligo. Sequencing was performed on blood.

CDR3 sequence: CASSPTSGGEQYF. The CDR3 nucleotides are TGTGCCAGCAGTCCGACTAGCGGGGGCGAGCAGTACTTC. The chain links TRBV6-1 to TRBJ2-7; the match to TRBD2 covers 12 bases. The germline V gene encodes CDR1 MNHNS and CDR2 SASEGT. The CDR3 runs 13 residues. V shed 5 bases, J shed 6 bases, and the junction held 2 bases outside the gene matches.